A selection of T cell receptor beta chains follows, all from one sample in a study of T cell responses to AZD1222 COVID-19 vaccine. Clones were sequenced by immunoSEQ multiplex PCR, and TCRdb holds only the in-frame ones, with some missing. The table has roughly 65,000 clones, about three quarters seen once. The source material was peripheral blood, sampled on day 0 of AZD1222 vaccination. These TCRs come from an adult in good health. Each CDR3 is given with its conserved first and last residue. A D gene is named only where the DNA matches it firmly. Size is omitted from some rows. Given values are once, few, many or a class for expanded clones.

TRBD2 once TRBJ2-3 TRBV7-2 CASSPQFSGGGGDTQYF TGTGCCAGCAGCCCCCAATTTAGCGGGGGTGGTGGAGATACGCAGTATTTT
. . TRBJ2-3 TRBV2 CASSSGSVRTDTQYF TGTGCCAGCAGCTCGGGATCAGTCCGCACAGATACGCAGTATTTT
. . TRBJ1-6 TRBV6-5 CATSREGGYNSPLHF TGTGCCACCAGCAGGGAGGGGGGATATAATTCACCCCTCCACTTT
. . TRBJ2-3 TRBV14 CASSQDQAGPTTDTQYF TGTGCCAGCAGCCAAGATCAGGCGGGACCCACCACAGATACGCAGTATTTT
TRBD1 . TRBJ1-5 TRBV10-3 CASSRGNQPQHF TGTGCCAGTAGCAGGGGGAATCAGCCCCAGCATTTT
. . TRBJ1-1 TRBV18 CASSPHAKGGTEAFF TGTGCCAGCTCACCGCACGCTAAGGGAGGAACTGAAGCTTTCTTT
TRBD1 . TRBJ1-4 TRBV9 CASSPRTGVEKLFF TGTGCCAGCAGCCCGCGGACAGGGGTTGAAAAACTGTTTTTT
. . TRBJ2-1 TRBV5-1 CASSLLGVNEQFF TGCGCCAGCAGCTTGCTGGGGGTCAATGAGCAGTTCTTC
TRBD1 . TRBJ1-6 TRBV7-8 CASSLSPRSTGNNSPLHF TGTGCCAGCAGCTTAAGTCCTAGATCGACAGGGAATAATTCACCCCTCCACTTT
TRBD1 . TRBJ2-7 TRBV29-1 CSVEAPGGSYEQYF TGCAGCGTTGAAGCCCCAGGGGGCTCCTACGAGCAGTACTTC
. . TRBJ2-3 TRBV19 CATSMGDDTDTQYF TGTGCCACATCCATGGGGGATGACACAGATACGCAGTATTTT
TRBD1 . TRBJ1-4 TRBV7-9 CASSLGDRGLQKLFF TGTGCCAGCAGCTTAGGGGACAGGGGCCTTCAAAAACTGTTTTTT
TRBD2 . TRBJ2-3 TRBV24-1 CATSAQPGGTVKYF TGTGCCACCAGTGCCCAACCCGGGGGGACGGTGAAGTATTTT
TRBD1 once TRBJ2-4 TRBV7-2 CASSLGTGGSIQYF TGTGCCAGCAGCTTAGGGACAGGGGGCAGCATTCAGTACTTC
. few TRBJ1-2 TRBV28 CASSYFRSGYTF TGTGCCAGCAGTTATTTTCGAAGTGGCTACACCTTC
. once TRBJ1-6 TRBV4-1 CASSQDALGWRDGGNSPLHF TGCGCCAGCAGCCAAGACGCGTTGGGGTGGAGGGATGGGGGTAATTCACCCCTCCACTTT
. . TRBJ2-2 TRBV4-3 CASSQDGDGANTGELFF TGCGCCAGCAGCCAAGATGGGGACGGTGCGAACACCGGGGAGCTGTTTTTT
TRBD1 . TRBJ2-5 TRBV14 CASSQGSLDRDEETQYF TGTGCCAGCAGCCAGGGATCCCTGGACAGGGACGAAGAGACCCAGTACTTC
. . TRBJ1-2 TRBV18 CASSPSGDHGYTF TGTGCCAGCTCACCGTCCGGGGACCATGGCTACACCTTC
. . TRBJ1-4 TRBV3-1/TRBV3-2 CASSLGGDEKLFF TGTGCCAGCAGCTTAGGGGGGGATGAAAAACTGTTTTTT
. . TRBJ1-3 TRBV19 CASTQATNSWYTIYF TGTGCCAGTACGCAAGCGACGAACTCTTGGTACACCATATATTTT
. . TRBJ1-2 TRBV19 CASGLTDLYGYTF TGTGCCAGTGGTTTGACAGATCTCTATGGCTACACCTTC
. . TRBJ1-1 TRBV5-4 CASSLGGGFVNTEAFF TGTGCCAGCAGCTTGGGGGGGGGCTTTGTGAACACTGAAGCTTTCTTT
TRBD2 . TRBJ2-4 TRBV14 CASSHSGGATKNIQYF TGTGCCAGCAGCCATAGCGGGGGGGCCACCAAAAACATTCAGTACTTC
TRBD2 . TRBJ2-7 TRBV4-1 CASSPGTSGGLYEQYF TGCGCCAGCAGCCCTGGGACTAGCGGGGGCCTCTACGAGCAGTACTTC
. . TRBJ2-2 TRBV4-2 CASSQGSAGELFF TGTGCCAGCAGCCAAGGATCAGCCGGGGAGCTGTTTTTT
. few TRBJ2-1 TRBV30 CAWTGGLHNEQFF TGTGCCTGGACGGGCGGACTCCACAATGAGCAGTTCTTC
. . TRBJ2-1 TRBV27 CASSLYGGISYNEQFF TGTGCCAGCAGTTTATACGGGGGAATCTCCTACAATGAGCAGTTCTTC
. . TRBJ1-3 TRBV4-1 CASSQDLQVGNTIYF TGCGCCAGCAGCCAAGATTTACAGGTCGGAAACACCATATATTTT
. . TRBJ1-5 TRBV2 CASSEAGMSNQPQHF TGTGCCAGCAGTGAAGCAGGGATGAGCAATCAGCCCCAGCATTTT
. few TRBJ1-2 TRBV28 CASKDRGRREGLGSF TGTGCCAGCAAAGACCGGGGCCGCCGAGAAGGGTTGGGTTCCTTC
. . TRBJ2-2 TRBV7-8 CASSLVGGNTGELFF TGTGCCAGCAGCTTAGTCGGGGGGAACACCGGGGAGCTGTTTTTT